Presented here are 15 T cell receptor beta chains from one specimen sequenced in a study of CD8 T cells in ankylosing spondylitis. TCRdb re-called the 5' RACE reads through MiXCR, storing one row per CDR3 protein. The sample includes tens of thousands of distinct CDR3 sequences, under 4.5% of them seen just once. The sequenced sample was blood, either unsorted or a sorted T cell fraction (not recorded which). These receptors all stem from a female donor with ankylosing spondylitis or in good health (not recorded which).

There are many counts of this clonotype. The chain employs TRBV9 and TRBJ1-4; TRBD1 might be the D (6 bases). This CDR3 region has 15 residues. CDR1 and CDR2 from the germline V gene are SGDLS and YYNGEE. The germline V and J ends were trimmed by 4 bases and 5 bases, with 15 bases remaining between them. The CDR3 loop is CASSSEGGPNEKLFF. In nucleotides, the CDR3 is TGTGCCAGCAGCTCTGAGGGGGGCCCCAATGAAAAACTGTTTTTT.

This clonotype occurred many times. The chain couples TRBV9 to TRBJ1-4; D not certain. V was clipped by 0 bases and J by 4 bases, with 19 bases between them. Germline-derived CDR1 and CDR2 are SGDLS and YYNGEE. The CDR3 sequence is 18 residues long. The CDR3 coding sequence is TGTGCCAGCAGCGTAGGCCCGAGTGGTCGGAACCTTAATGAAAAACTGTTTTTT. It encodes CASSVGPSGRNLNEKLFF.

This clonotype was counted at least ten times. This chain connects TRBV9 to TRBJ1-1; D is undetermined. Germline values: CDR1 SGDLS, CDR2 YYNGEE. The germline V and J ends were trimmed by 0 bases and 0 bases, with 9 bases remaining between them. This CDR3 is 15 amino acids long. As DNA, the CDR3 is TGTGCCAGCAGCGTAGCTGGAGACATGAACACTGAAGCTTTCTTT. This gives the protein CASSVAGDMNTEAFF.

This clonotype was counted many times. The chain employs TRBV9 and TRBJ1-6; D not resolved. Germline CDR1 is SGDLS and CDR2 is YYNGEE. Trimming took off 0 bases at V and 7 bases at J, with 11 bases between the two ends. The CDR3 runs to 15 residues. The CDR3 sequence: CASSVAWGENSPLHF. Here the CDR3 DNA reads TGTGCCAGCAGCGTAGCTTGGGGTGAGAATTCACCCCTCCACTTT.

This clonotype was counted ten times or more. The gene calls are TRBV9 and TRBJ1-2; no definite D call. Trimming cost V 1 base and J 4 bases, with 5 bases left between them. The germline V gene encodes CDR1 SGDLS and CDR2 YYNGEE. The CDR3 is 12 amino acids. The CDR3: CASSVNGYGYTF. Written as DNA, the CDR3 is TGTGCCAGCAGCGTAAATGGCTATGGCTACACCTTC.

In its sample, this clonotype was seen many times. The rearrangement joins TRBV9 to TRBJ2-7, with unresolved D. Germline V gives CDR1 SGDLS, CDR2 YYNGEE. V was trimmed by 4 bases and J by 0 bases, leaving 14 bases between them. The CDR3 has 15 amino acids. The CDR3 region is CASSPSQIRSYEQYF. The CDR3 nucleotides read TGTGCCAGCAGCCCATCACAGATCCGCTCCTACGAGCAGTACTTC.

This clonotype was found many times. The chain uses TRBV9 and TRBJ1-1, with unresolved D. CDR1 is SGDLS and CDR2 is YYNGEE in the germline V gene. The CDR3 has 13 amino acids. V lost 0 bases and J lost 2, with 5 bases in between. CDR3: CASSVVPNTEAFF. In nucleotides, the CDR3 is TGTGCCAGCAGCGTAGTCCCAAACACTGAAGCTTTCTTT.

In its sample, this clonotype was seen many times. The CDR3 spells CASSVGQGMNTEAFF. In nucleotides, the CDR3 is TGTGCCAGCAGCGTAGGTCAGGGGATGAACACTGAAGCTTTCTTT. The V and J genes are TRBV9 and TRBJ1-1, with a possible D match to TRBD1 (6 bases). The CDR3 contains 15 residues. V was clipped by 0 bases and J by 0 bases, with 9 bases between them. The germline CDR1 and CDR2 sequences are SGDLS and YYNGEE.

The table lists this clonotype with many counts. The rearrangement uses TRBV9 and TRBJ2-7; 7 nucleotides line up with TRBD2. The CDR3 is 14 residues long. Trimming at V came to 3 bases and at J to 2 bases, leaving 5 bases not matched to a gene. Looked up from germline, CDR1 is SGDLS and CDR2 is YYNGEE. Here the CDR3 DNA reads TGTGCCAGCAGCGCTCAGGGAGGGGCCTACGAGCAGTACTTC. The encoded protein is CASSAQGGAYEQYF.

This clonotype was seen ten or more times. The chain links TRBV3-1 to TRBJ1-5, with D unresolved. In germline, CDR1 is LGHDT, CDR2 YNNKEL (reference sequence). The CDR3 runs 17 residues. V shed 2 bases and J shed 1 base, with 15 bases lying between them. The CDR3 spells CASSQSIRDLSNQPQHF. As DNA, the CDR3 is TGTGCCAGCAGCCAATCTATCCGGGATCTGAGCAATCAGCCCCAGCATTTT.

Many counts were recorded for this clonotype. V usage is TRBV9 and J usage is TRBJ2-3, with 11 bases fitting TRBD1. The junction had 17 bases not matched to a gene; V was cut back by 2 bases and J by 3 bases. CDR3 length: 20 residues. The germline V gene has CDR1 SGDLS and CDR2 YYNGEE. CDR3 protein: CASSVSPGTGGNFGTDTQYF. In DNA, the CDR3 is TGTGCCAGCAGCGTTAGTCCCGGGACAGGGGGAAATTTCGGAACAGATACGCAGTATTTT.

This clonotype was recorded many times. The CDR3 sequence: CASGGSTATNEKLFF. As DNA, the CDR3 is TGTGCCAGCGGGGGGTCCACGGCAACTAATGAAAAACTGTTTTTT. V gene TRBV9 combines with J gene TRBJ1-4; a possible D gene is TRBD1 (5 bases). This CDR3 contains 15 residues. V was clipped by 7 bases and J by 0 bases, with 13 bases between them. Germline CDR1 reads SGDLS; CDR2 reads YYNGEE.

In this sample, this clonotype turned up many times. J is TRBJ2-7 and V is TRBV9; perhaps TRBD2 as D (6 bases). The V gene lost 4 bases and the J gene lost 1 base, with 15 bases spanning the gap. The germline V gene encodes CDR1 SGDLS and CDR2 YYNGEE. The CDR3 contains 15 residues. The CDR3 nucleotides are TGTGCCAGCAGCCTGTCGGGGGAAGGTTCCTACGAGCAGTACTTC. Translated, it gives CASSLSGEGSYEQYF. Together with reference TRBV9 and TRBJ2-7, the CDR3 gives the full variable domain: DSGVTQTPKHLITATGQRVTLRCSPRSGDLSVYWYQQSLDQGLQFLIQYYNGEERAKGNILERFSAQQFPDLHSELNLSSLELGDSALYFCASSLSGEGSYEQYFGPGTRLTVT.

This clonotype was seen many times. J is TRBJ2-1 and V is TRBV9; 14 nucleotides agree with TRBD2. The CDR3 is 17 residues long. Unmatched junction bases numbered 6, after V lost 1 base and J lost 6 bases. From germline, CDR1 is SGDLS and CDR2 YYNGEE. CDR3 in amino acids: CASSVMSGTSGSNEQFF. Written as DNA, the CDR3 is TGTGCCAGCAGCGTAATGTCCGGGACTAGCGGGAGCAATGAGCAGTTCTTC.

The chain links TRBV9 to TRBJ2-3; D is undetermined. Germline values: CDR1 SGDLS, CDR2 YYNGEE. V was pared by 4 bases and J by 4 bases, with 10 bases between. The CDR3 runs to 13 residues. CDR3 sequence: CASSPGAADTQYF. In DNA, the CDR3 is TGTGCCAGCAGCCCCGGAGCCGCAGATACGCAGTATTTT.